A single sample is the source of the 14 T cell receptor beta chains below, sequenced in a study of T cell repertoires in cytomegalovirus infection. Each CDR3 protein gets one entry after TCRdb re-called the reads with MiXCR. The sample carries more than 300,000 distinct CDR3 sequences, about 32% recorded once. Their cognate antigens are unknown. Sequenced material: cultured PBMCs, taken from culture after CMV antigen stimulation. Receptors were obtained from a human donor in good health (CMV status not recorded). Some clones in this sample may be carry-over from other donors' samples.

The chain is built from TRBV11-3 and TRBJ2-1; 8 bases are a match to TRBD2. The V segment lost 1 base and the J segment 2 bases; nucleotides outside the gene matches: 10. Per the germline V gene, CDR1 is SGHNT and CDR2 is YENEEA. This CDR3 has 18 residues. The CDR3 DNA follows: TGTGCCAGCAGCTTAGGAAGGGGACTAGAGGTTACCTACAATGAGCAGTTCTTC. Its translation: CASSLGRGLEVTYNEQFF.

This clonotype was picked up a small number of times. The V call is TRBV15, the J call TRBJ1-1; D might be TRBD1 (5 bases). The CDR3 length is 19 residues. Germline assignment: CDR1 LNHNV and CDR2 YYDKDF (reference sequence). V shed 2 bases and J shed 4 bases, with 26 bases lying between them. The CDR3 sequence is CATSRLSPGRSTRGTEAFF. DNA for the CDR3: TGTGCCACCAGCAGACTTAGCCCGGGCCGTAGCACAAGGGGCACTGAAGCTTTCTTT. The full variable domain, rest sourced from reference TRBV15 and TRBJ1-1, is DAMVIQNPRYQVTQFGKPVTLSCSQTLNHNVMYWYQQKSSQAPKLLFHYYDKDFNNEADTPDNFQSRRPNTSFCFLDIRSPGLGDTAMYLCATSRLSPGRSTRGTEAFFGQGTRLTVV.

CDR3 residues: CASSYRTEPAMDTGELFF. CDR3 DNA sequence: TGTGCCAGCAGCTACAGGACAGAACCGGCGATGGACACCGGGGAGCTGTTTTTT. V gene TRBV12-3 or TRBV12-4 combines with J gene TRBJ2-2; a weak D match, TRBD1 (6 bases). V lost 6 bases, J lost 3 bases, and 23 bases lay in between. This CDR3 has 18 amino acids.

V usage is TRBV7-8 and J usage is TRBJ1-4, with no clear D. From germline, CDR1 is SGHVS and CDR2 FQNEAQ. V gave up 4 bases and J gave up 7 bases, with 19 bases separating them. The CDR3 has 16 amino acids. In DNA, the CDR3 is TGTGCCAGCAGCTCCCAAGGATGGGTTGCGGTTGAAAAACTGTTTTTT. Residues: CASSSQGWVAVEKLFF.

This clonotype appeared a few times. The chain uses TRBV27 and TRBJ2-6; no firm D call. Germline CDR1 is MNHEY and CDR2 is SMNVEV (reference sequence). The CDR3 sequence is 15 residues long. V was trimmed by 4 bases and J by 2 bases, leaving 9 bases between them. The CDR3: CASSSLRAGANVLTF. The CDR3 DNA reads TGTGCCAGCAGTTCGCTTAGGGCTGGGGCCAACGTCCTGACTTTC.

The V call is TRBV4-2, the J call TRBJ1-1; no reliable D call. The V and J ends lost 4 bases and 7 bases respectively, with 13 bases between them. Germline CDR1 and CDR2: LGHNA and YNFKEQ. The CDR3 has 13 amino acids. CDR3: CASSPPGSDEAFF. As DNA, the CDR3 is TGTGCCAGCAGCCCCCCGGGGAGCGATGAAGCTTTCTTT.

CDR3: CASSSSGQGVRQYV. CDR3 coding DNA: TGTGCCAGCAGCTCTTCGGGACAGGGGGTTCGGCAGTACGTC. The gene calls are TRBV7-9 and TRBJ2-7, with 11 bases lining up with TRBD1. The CDR3 has 14 residues. Germline V lookup: CDR1 SEHNR, CDR2 FQNEAQ (reference sequence). V shed 4 bases and J 9 bases; nucleotides not matched to a gene: 8.

This chain joins TRBV5-4 and TRBJ2-1, with D tentatively TRBD1 (6 bases). The germline V gene encodes CDR1 SGHNT and CDR2 YYREEE (reference sequence). The CDR3 contains 15 residues. V lost 3 bases and J lost 4, with 14 bases in between. In DNA, the CDR3 is TGTGCCAGCAGCTCCCGAGACAGGCCATACAATGAGCAGTTCTTC. This translates into CASSSRDRPYNEQFF.

The chain has TRBV28 and TRBJ2-1; D gene uncertain. CDR1 is MDHEN, CDR2 SYDVKM, per germline. The V end was cut by 3 bases, the J end by 7 bases, with 10 bases between. The CDR3 sequence is 13 residues long. CDR3 nucleotide sequence: TGTGCCAGCAGTTTCCTCCTAGGGAATGAGCAGTTCTTC. Encoded protein: CASSFLLGNEQFF.

This clonotype was counted only a few times. The CDR3 spells CASRRQGENTEAFF. The CDR3 DNA reads TGTGCCAGTCGACGGCAGGGGGAGAACACTGAAGCTTTCTTT. The chain is built from TRBV6-2 or TRBV6-3 and TRBJ1-1; TRBD1 matches at 7 bases. Germline V gives CDR1 MNHEY, CDR2 SVGEGT. J gave up 1 base and V 9 bases, and 8 bases lay outside the gene matches. The CDR3 extends over 14 amino acids.

The V and J genes are TRBV7-9 and TRBJ2-5; 7 nucleotides match TRBD2. Germline V lookup: CDR1 SEHNR, CDR2 FQNEAQ (reference sequence). CDR3 length: 16 amino acids. The J segment lost 1 base and the V segment lost 0 bases, leaving 5 bases of the junction unmatched. The chain's CDR3 is CASSLALSSGQETQYF. The DNA for the CDR3 is TGTGCCAGCAGCTTAGCGCTTTCTAGCGGCCAAGAGACCCAGTACTTC.

V is TRBV6-1 and J is TRBJ2-2; D uncertain. This CDR3 has 15 residues. Trimming took off 6 bases at V and 1 base at J, with 12 bases between the two ends. CDR1 and CDR2 (germline): MNHNS, SASEGT. The CDR3 nucleotides are TGTGCCAGCAGAAAAGGTGAAATGAACACCGGGGAGCTGTTTTTT. Amino acid sequence: CASRKGEMNTGELFF.

The chain is built from TRBV27 and TRBJ2-3; D not resolved. Trimming removed 6 bases from V and 0 bases from J, with 7 bases in between. CDR3 size: 13 residues. Germline V CDR1 and CDR2: MNHEY, SMNVEV (reference sequence). Here the CDR3 reads CASRPISTDTQYF. CDR3 DNA sequence: TGTGCCAGCAGGCCCATTAGCACAGATACGCAGTATTTT.

The chain has TRBV6-6 and TRBJ2-7; D remains ambiguous. V dropped 6 bases and J dropped 5 bases, with 20 bases sitting between them. The CDR3 is 15 residues long. Germline loops: CDR1 MNHNY, CDR2 SVGAGI (reference sequence). In DNA, the CDR3 is TGTGCCAGCAGCCAAAACCATAAGTCGGGCCACGAGCAGTACGTC. The encoded protein is CASSQNHKSGHEQYV.